These T cell receptor beta chains were read from a single sample in a study of T cell responses to AZD1222 COVID-19 vaccine. Measured with immunoSEQ multiplex PCR; TCRdb has only the in-frame clones, and not every one. Of more than 85,000 clones listed, less than 95% are singletons. The sequencing here drew on peripheral blood, taken 28 days after the second AZD1222 dose. These receptors came from an adult who received the AZD1222 COVID-19 vaccine. CDR3s include the opening cysteine and the closing phenylalanine or tryptophan. A D gene is named only where the DNA matches it firmly. Clone size is given for some rows only: seen once, a few or many times, or a class if the clone is expanded.

d_call: TRBD1
clone_size: -
v_call: TRBV6-5
j_call: TRBJ2-7
cdr3_nt: TGTGCCAGCAGTCAAAGGACAGGGGTAGACGAGCAGTACTTC
cdr3_aa: CASSQRTGVDEQYF

d_call: -
clone_size: -
v_call: TRBV10-2
j_call: TRBJ1-4
cdr3_nt: TGCGCCAGCTGTAGAGACGGGGGGGGTAATGAAAAACTGTTTTTT
cdr3_aa: CASCRDGGGNEKLFF

d_call: TRBD1
clone_size: -
v_call: TRBV19
j_call: TRBJ1-1
cdr3_nt: TGTGCCAGTAGTAGACAGGGGGAAGCTTTCTTT
cdr3_aa: CASSRQGEAFF

d_call: -
clone_size: -
v_call: TRBV4-2
j_call: TRBJ2-3
cdr3_nt: TGTGCCAGCAGCCAAGCGTCGGGGGGCCGGACAGATACGCAGTATTTT
cdr3_aa: CASSQASGGRTDTQYF

d_call: TRBD1
clone_size: -
v_call: TRBV13
j_call: TRBJ1-6
cdr3_nt: TGTGCCAGTACCCCCGGGACAGGCTACTCACCCCTCCACTTT
cdr3_aa: CASTPGTGYSPLHF

d_call: -
clone_size: -
v_call: TRBV11-3
j_call: TRBJ1-6
cdr3_nt: TGTGCCAGCAGCGCGGGGGGAACTCGGAATTCACCCCTCCACTTT
cdr3_aa: CASSAGGTRNSPLHF

d_call: TRBD2
clone_size: -
v_call: TRBV10-3
j_call: TRBJ2-1
cdr3_nt: TGTGCCTCGGGGAGGGGCAATGAGCAGTTCTTC
cdr3_aa: CASGRGNEQFF

d_call: TRBD2
clone_size: -
v_call: TRBV19
j_call: TRBJ2-2
cdr3_nt: TGTGCCAGTAGTATCACACTAGCGGGACTCACCGGGGAGCTGTTTTTT
cdr3_aa: CASSITLAGLTGELFF

d_call: -
clone_size: once
v_call: TRBV6-5
j_call: TRBJ1-6
cdr3_nt: TGTGCCGCCCGGGGCTCCTATAATTCACCCCTCCACTTT
cdr3_aa: CAARGSYNSPLHF

d_call: -
clone_size: -
v_call: TRBV14
j_call: TRBJ1-2
cdr3_nt: TGTGCCAGCAGCCAGGGAGTAAGAGGCTACACCTTC
cdr3_aa: CASSQGVRGYTF

d_call: -
clone_size: -
v_call: TRBV29-1
j_call: TRBJ2-2
cdr3_nt: TGCAGCGTCCTATTAGGCAGCACCGGGGAGCTGTTTTTT
cdr3_aa: CSVLLGSTGELFF

d_call: -
clone_size: -
v_call: TRBV5-1
j_call: TRBJ2-5
cdr3_nt: TGCGCCAGCAGCTTGGGTGTAGCCCGCCAAGAGACCCAGTACTTC
cdr3_aa: CASSLGVARQETQYF

d_call: -
clone_size: -
v_call: TRBV5-5
j_call: TRBJ1-1
cdr3_nt: TGTGCCAGCAGCGGGGGACAATTTACCACTGAAGCTTTCTTT
cdr3_aa: CASSGGQFTTEAFF

d_call: TRBD1
clone_size: -
v_call: TRBV19
j_call: TRBJ2-2
cdr3_nt: TGTGCCAGCTCGGGACAGGGGATAATCGGGGAGCTGTTTTTT
cdr3_aa: CASSGQGIIGELFF

d_call: -
clone_size: -
v_call: TRBV14
j_call: TRBJ1-4
cdr3_nt: TGTGCCAGCAGCCTCGGGACGGGGAGACGAGAAAAACTGTTTTTT
cdr3_aa: CASSLGTGRREKLFF

d_call: TRBD2
clone_size: -
v_call: TRBV7-8
j_call: TRBJ2-1
cdr3_nt: TGTGCCAGCAGCTCCAAACCGGGACTAGCCACCAATGAGCAGTTCTTC
cdr3_aa: CASSSKPGLATNEQFF

d_call: -
clone_size: -
v_call: TRBV6-4
j_call: TRBJ1-2
cdr3_nt: TGTGCCAGCAGCGAGACAGTCGGCGATGGCTACACCTTC
cdr3_aa: CASSETVGDGYTF

d_call: -
clone_size: once
v_call: TRBV5-1
j_call: TRBJ1-2
cdr3_nt: TGCGCCAGCAGCTTGGGACAGGTATCGGGCGGCTACACCTTC
cdr3_aa: CASSLGQVSGGYTF

d_call: TRBD1
clone_size: -
v_call: TRBV4-1
j_call: TRBJ1-2
cdr3_nt: TGCGCCAGCAGCCAGTTGACAGGGATAGGGTTCGGTGGCTACACCTTC
cdr3_aa: CASSQLTGIGFGGYTF

d_call: -
clone_size: -
v_call: TRBV24-1
j_call: TRBJ2-3
cdr3_nt: TGTGCCACCAGTAGCGGAGCAAACTTCGACGGAGATACGCAGTATTTT
cdr3_aa: CATSSGANFDGDTQYF

d_call: TRBD1
clone_size: -
v_call: TRBV15
j_call: TRBJ1-1
cdr3_nt: TGTGCCACCAGAGATAGGACAGGGTGGACTGAAGCTTTCTTT
cdr3_aa: CATRDRTGWTEAFF

d_call: TRBD1
clone_size: -
v_call: TRBV28
j_call: TRBJ1-4
cdr3_nt: TGTGCCAGCAGTCGTATGTTGACAGGGGCTAATGAAAAACTGTTTTTT
cdr3_aa: CASSRMLTGANEKLFF

d_call: TRBD2
clone_size: -
v_call: TRBV10-3
j_call: TRBJ2-1
cdr3_nt: TGTGCCATCAGTGGACGAATAGCGGGTAGCTCCTACAATGAGCAGTTCTTC
cdr3_aa: CAISGRIAGSSYNEQFF

d_call: -
clone_size: few
v_call: TRBV14
j_call: TRBJ1-3
cdr3_nt: TGTGCCAGCAGTAAGAAGGGACACACCATATATTTT
cdr3_aa: CASSKKGHTIYF

d_call: -
clone_size: -
v_call: TRBV18
j_call: TRBJ1-4
cdr3_nt: TGTGCCAGCTCACCTAACAAACAGGCCGGTGGTGAAAAACTGTTTTTT
cdr3_aa: CASSPNKQAGGEKLFF

d_call: -
clone_size: -
v_call: TRBV6-1
j_call: TRBJ2-1
cdr3_nt: TGTGCCAGCAGTGAAGGAAGAGCGCTCCACTACAATGAGCAGTTCTTC
cdr3_aa: CASSEGRALHYNEQFF

d_call: -
clone_size: -
v_call: TRBV4-2
j_call: TRBJ1-1
cdr3_nt: TGTGCCAGCAGCCAAGAACGGGGCGGGAACACTGAAGCTTTCTTT
cdr3_aa: CASSQERGGNTEAFF

d_call: -
clone_size: few
v_call: TRBV3-1/TRBV3-2
j_call: TRBJ1-2
cdr3_nt: TGTGCCAGCAGCCAAGATCAACGTAAAGGGGGGCCTCTTTATGGCTACACCTTC
cdr3_aa: CASSQDQRKGGPLYGYTF

d_call: -
clone_size: -
v_call: TRBV19
j_call: TRBJ1-4
cdr3_nt: TGTGCCAGTAGTATATTCGTGCTGAATGAAAAACTGTTTTTT
cdr3_aa: CASSIFVLNEKLFF

d_call: TRBD2
clone_size: -
v_call: TRBV12-3/TRBV12-4
j_call: TRBJ2-1
cdr3_nt: TGTGCCAGCAGTTTAGCGGGAGGGCCGAGCCAGTTCTTC
cdr3_aa: CASSLAGGPSQFF

d_call: -
clone_size: -
v_call: TRBV11-2
j_call: TRBJ1-1
cdr3_nt: TGTGCCAGCAGCTTAGAACCCCCCACTGAAGCTTTCTTT
cdr3_aa: CASSLEPPTEAFF

d_call: -
clone_size: -
v_call: TRBV5-5
j_call: TRBJ1-1
cdr3_nt: TGTGCCAGCAACTCCCTCCGGGGGATATTAACTGAAGCTTTCTTT
cdr3_aa: CASNSLRGILTEAFF

d_call: -
clone_size: few
v_call: TRBV6-5
j_call: TRBJ2-7
cdr3_nt: TGTGCCAGCATTATAGGACAGTCGGCCTACGAGCAGTACTTC
cdr3_aa: CASIIGQSAYEQYF

d_call: -
clone_size: once
v_call: TRBV7-9
j_call: TRBJ1-6
cdr3_nt: TGTGCCGTACAAGTAGTCGATAATTCACCCCTCCACTTT
cdr3_aa: CAVQVVDNSPLHF

d_call: -
clone_size: -
v_call: TRBV18
j_call: TRBJ1-4
cdr3_nt: TGTGCCAGCTCACCACTAAGTAATGAAAAACTGTTTTTT
cdr3_aa: CASSPLSNEKLFF

d_call: -
clone_size: -
v_call: TRBV24-1
j_call: TRBJ1-2
cdr3_nt: TGTGCCACCAGTGATTTGCGTGGCTACACCTTC
cdr3_aa: CATSDLRGYTF

d_call: -
clone_size: once
v_call: TRBV5-5
j_call: TRBJ1-1
cdr3_nt: TGTGCCAGCAGCTTTCGCAGGGGCGACCTTTACACTGAAGCTTTCTTT
cdr3_aa: CASSFRRGDLYTEAFF

d_call: -
clone_size: -
v_call: TRBV12-5
j_call: TRBJ1-1
cdr3_nt: TGTGCTAGTGGTTCCCGGGGGGGCACTGAAGCTTTCTTT
cdr3_aa: CASGSRGGTEAFF

d_call: TRBD1
clone_size: -
v_call: TRBV11-3
j_call: TRBJ2-3
cdr3_nt: TGTGCCAGCAGCTCAACAGGGGGCCCCACAGATACGCAGTATTTT
cdr3_aa: CASSSTGGPTDTQYF

d_call: -
clone_size: once
v_call: TRBV6-5
j_call: TRBJ1-4
cdr3_nt: TGTGCCAGCAGTTGGAGACGGGCGATGGGTGAAAAACTGTTTTTT
cdr3_aa: CASSWRRAMGEKLFF

d_call: -
clone_size: -
v_call: TRBV30
j_call: TRBJ1-5
cdr3_nt: TGTGCCTGGAGTGGCGGATACAATCAGCCCCAGCATTTT
cdr3_aa: CAWSGGYNQPQHF

d_call: -
clone_size: once
v_call: TRBV19
j_call: TRBJ2-1
cdr3_nt: TGTGCCACCGGGACATATGAGCAGTTCTTC
cdr3_aa: CATGTYEQFF

d_call: -
clone_size: -
v_call: TRBV5-1
j_call: TRBJ1-6
cdr3_nt: TGCGCCAGCAGCTTGGCGGGCCGATCCGATTCACCCCTCCACTTT
cdr3_aa: CASSLAGRSDSPLHF

d_call: -
clone_size: -
v_call: TRBV20-1
j_call: TRBJ1-2
cdr3_nt: TGCAGTGCTTCCGGGACCTATGGCTACACCTTC
cdr3_aa: CSASGTYGYTF

d_call: TRBD2
clone_size: -
v_call: TRBV3-1/TRBV3-2
j_call: TRBJ2-7
cdr3_nt: TGTGCCAGCTCCTATGAGGGGGGACTAGCGGGGAGAAGGTACGAGCAGTACTTC
cdr3_aa: CASSYEGGLAGRRYEQYF

d_call: -
clone_size: -
v_call: TRBV7-9
j_call: TRBJ2-7
cdr3_nt: TGTGCCAGCAGCTTAGCCAAACACGAGCAGTACTTC
cdr3_aa: CASSLAKHEQYF

d_call: -
clone_size: -
v_call: TRBV27
j_call: TRBJ1-1
cdr3_nt: TGTGCCAGCAGTTTATCGGGACGGACTGAAGCTTTCTTT
cdr3_aa: CASSLSGRTEAFF

d_call: -
clone_size: -
v_call: TRBV6-1
j_call: TRBJ1-3
cdr3_nt: TGTGCCAGCAGTGAAGCGGGGAGCACCATATATTTT
cdr3_aa: CASSEAGSTIYF

d_call: -
clone_size: -
v_call: TRBV5-1
j_call: TRBJ1-2
cdr3_nt: TGCGCCAGCAGCTTCCAGGGGTGGGGCTACACCTTC
cdr3_aa: CASSFQGWGYTF

d_call: -
clone_size: -
v_call: TRBV7-9
j_call: TRBJ2-7
cdr3_nt: TGTGCCAGCAGCTCTAATGAGTACCCTACCTACGAGCAGTACTTC
cdr3_aa: CASSSNEYPTYEQYF